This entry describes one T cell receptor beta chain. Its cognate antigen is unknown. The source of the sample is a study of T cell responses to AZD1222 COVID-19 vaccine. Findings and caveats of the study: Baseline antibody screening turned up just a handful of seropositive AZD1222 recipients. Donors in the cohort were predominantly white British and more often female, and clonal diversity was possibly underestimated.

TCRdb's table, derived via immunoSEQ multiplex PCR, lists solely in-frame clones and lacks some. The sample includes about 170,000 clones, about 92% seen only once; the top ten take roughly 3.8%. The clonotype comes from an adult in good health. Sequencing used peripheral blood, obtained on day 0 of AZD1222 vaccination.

Here the CDR3 DNA reads TGTGCCAGCAGCTTGGTTGGGACGCATGGCTACACCTTC. Translation: CASSLVGTHGYTF. This sequence joins TRBV5-6 and TRBJ1-2; D is possibly TRBD1 (5 bases). The CDR3 is made up of 13 amino acids. Between the trimmed V and J ends, which lost 0 bases and 6 bases, there was a span of 9 bases. Germline lookup yields CDR1 SGHDT and CDR2 YYEEEE.